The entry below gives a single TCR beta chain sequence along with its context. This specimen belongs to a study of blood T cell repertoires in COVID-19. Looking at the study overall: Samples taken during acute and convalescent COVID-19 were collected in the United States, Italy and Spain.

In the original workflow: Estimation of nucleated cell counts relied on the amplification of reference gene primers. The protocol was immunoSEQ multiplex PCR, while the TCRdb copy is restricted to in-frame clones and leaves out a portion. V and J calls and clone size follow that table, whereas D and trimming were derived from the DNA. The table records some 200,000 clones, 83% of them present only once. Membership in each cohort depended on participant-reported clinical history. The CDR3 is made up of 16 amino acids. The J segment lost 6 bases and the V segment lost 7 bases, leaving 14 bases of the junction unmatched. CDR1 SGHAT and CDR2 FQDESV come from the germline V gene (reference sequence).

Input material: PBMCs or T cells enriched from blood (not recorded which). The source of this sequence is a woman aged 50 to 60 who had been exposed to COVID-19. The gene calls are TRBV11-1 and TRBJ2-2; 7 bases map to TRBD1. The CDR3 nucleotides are TGTGCCAGCACCCCCCGGAAGGACAGGCACCCCGGGGAGCTGTTTTTT. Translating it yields CASTPRKDRHPGELFF.